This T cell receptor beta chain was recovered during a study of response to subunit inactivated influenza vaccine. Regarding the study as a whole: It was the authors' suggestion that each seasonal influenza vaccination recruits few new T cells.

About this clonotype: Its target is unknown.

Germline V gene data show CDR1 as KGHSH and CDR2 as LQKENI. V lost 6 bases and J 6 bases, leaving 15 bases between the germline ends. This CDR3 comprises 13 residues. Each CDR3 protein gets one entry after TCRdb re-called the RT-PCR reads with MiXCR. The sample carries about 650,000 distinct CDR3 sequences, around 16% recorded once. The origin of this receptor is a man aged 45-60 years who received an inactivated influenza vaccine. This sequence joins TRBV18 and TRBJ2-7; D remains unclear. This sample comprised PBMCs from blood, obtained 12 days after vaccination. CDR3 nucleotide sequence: TGTGCCAGCTCCCAACTTCGCGGCAGCGAGCAGTACTTC. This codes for CASSQLRGSEQYF.